The present TCR beta chain was sequenced within a study of cytomegalovirus exposure and HLA in healthy donors. Study-level points and caveats: Rare sequences made up most TCRs, while some public TCRs were found in many donors. Cytomegalovirus association was listed for roughly 160 TCR beta chains.

Germline loops: CDR1 MGHRA, CDR2 YSYEKL. CDR3 length: 14 amino acids. V lost 2 bases, J lost 8 bases, and 12 bases lay in between. Of note for this clone: Its antigen remains unknown.

Method: immunoSEQ multiplex PCR; TCRdb's copy keeps in-frame clones and lacks some. The sample has under 95,000 clones; approximately 93% are singletons. The chain uses TRBV4-1 and TRBJ1-4, with D uncertain. Sequenced sample: PBMCs. The TCR originated in a woman aged 18-29 years in good health and CMV-seronegative. CDR3 bases: TGCGCCAGCAGCCAATACAGTCCTTACGAAAAACTGTTTTTT. It specifies CASSQYSPYEKLFF.